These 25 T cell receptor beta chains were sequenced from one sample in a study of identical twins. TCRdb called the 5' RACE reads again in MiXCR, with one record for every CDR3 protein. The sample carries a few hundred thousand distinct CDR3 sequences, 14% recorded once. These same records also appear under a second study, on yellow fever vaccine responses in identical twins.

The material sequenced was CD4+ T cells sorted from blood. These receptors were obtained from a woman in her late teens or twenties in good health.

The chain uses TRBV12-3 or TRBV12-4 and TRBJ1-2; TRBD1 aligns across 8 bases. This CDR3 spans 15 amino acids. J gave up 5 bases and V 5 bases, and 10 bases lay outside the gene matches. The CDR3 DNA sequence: TGTGCCAGCAGTCCGACGACAGGGGCTTTTTATGGCTACACCTTC. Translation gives CASSPTTGAFYGYTF.

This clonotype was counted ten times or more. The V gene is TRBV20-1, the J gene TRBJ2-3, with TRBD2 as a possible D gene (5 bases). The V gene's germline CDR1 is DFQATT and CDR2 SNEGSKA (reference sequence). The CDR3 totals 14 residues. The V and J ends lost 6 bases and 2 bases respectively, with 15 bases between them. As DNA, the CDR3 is TGCAGTGCGCGCAGAATCGACTACACAGATACGCAGTATTTT. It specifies CSARRIDYTDTQYF.

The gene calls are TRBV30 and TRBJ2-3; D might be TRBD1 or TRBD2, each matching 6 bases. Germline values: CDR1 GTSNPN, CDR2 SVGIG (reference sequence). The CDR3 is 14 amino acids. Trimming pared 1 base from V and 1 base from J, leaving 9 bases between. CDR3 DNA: TGTGCCTGGAGTGAAGGGGGGCGCACAGATACGCAGTATTTT. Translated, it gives CAWSEGGRTDTQYF.

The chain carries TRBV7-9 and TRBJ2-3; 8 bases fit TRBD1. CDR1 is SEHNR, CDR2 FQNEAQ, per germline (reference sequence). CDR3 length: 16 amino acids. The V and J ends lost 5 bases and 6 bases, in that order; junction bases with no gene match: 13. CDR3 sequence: CASSPHPGGAGDTQYF. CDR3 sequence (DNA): TGTGCCAGCAGCCCCCACCCAGGGGGCGCCGGCGATACGCAGTATTTT.

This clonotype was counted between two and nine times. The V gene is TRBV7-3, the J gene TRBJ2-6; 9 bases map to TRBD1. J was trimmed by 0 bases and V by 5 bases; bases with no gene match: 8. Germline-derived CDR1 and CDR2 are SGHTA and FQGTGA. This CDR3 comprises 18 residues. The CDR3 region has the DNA TGTGCCAGCAGCCTCATACAGGGGGCCCGCTCTGGGGCCAACGTCCTGACTTTC. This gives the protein CASSLIQGARSGANVLTF.

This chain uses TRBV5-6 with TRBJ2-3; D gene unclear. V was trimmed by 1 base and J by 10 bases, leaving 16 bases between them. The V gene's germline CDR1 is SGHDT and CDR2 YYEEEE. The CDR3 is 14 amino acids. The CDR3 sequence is CASSLMAAKPPQYF. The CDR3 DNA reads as TGTGCCAGCAGCTTGATGGCCGCAAAACCCCCGCAGTATTTT.

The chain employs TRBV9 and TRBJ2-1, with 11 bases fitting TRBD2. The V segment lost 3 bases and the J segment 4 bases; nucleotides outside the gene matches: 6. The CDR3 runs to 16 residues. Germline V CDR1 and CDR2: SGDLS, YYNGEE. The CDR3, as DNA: TGTGCCAGCAGCGCCGGGGGACTAGCGGCTTACAATGAGCAGTTCTTC. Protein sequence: CASSAGGLAAYNEQFF.

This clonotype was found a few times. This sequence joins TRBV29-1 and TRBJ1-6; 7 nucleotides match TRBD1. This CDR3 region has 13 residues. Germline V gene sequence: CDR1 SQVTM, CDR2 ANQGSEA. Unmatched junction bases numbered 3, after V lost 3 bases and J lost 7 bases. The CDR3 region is CSVDLTGNSPLHF. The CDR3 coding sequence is TGCAGCGTTGATTTGACAGGGAATTCACCCCTCCACTTT.

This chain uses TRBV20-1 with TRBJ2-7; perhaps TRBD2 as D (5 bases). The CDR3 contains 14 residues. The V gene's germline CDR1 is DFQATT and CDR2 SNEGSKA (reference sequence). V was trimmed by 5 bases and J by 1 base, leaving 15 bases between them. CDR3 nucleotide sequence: TGCAGTGCTCAAGAACCTTGGACTTCCTACGAGCAGTACTTC. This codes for CSAQEPWTSYEQYF.

CDR3 sequence (DNA): TGTGCCAGCAGCTGCCCAAAGGGACTAGGGTACAATGAGCAGTTCTTC. Its translation: CASSCPKGLGYNEQFF. V gene TRBV21-1 combines with J gene TRBJ2-1; TRBD2 is the table's D call and was not checked against the DNA. TRBV21-1 is a documented pseudogene. CDR3 length: 16 residues.

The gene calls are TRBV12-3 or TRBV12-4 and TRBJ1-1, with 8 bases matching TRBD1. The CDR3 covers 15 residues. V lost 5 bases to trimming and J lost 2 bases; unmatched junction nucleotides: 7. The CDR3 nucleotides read TGTGCCAGCAGTCCCCGACAGGGGAAAAACACTGAAGCTTTCTTT. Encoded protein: CASSPRQGKNTEAFF.

The CDR3 coding sequence is TGCAGCGTTTCCCCCGGGAAGGGGTGGACAGCGACCCAGTACTTC. Its protein product is CSVSPGKGWTATQYF. V gene TRBV29-1 combines with J gene TRBJ2-5, with D tentatively TRBD1 (6 bases). Germline loops: CDR1 SQVTM, CDR2 ANQGSEA. Trimming left V 5 bases short and J 7 bases short, with 23 bases between. The CDR3 contains 15 residues.

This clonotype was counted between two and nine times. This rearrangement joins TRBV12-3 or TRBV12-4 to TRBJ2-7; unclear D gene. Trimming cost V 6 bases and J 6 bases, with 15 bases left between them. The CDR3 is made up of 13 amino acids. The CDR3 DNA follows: TGTGCCAGCAGCCCCGGCCCAGTGCTCGAGCAGTACTTC. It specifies CASSPGPVLEQYF.

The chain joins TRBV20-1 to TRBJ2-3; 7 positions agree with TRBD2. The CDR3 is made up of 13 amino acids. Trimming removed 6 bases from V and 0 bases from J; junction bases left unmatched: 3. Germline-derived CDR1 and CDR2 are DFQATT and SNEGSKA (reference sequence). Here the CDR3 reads CSAERGSTDTQYF. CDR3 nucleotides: TGCAGTGCCGAGCGGGGTAGCACAGATACGCAGTATTTT.

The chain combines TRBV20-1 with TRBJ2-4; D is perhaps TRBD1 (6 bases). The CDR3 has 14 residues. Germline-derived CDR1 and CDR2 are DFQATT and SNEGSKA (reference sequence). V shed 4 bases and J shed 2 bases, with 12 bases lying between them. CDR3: CSAILTGTKNIQYF. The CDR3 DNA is TGCAGTGCTATTTTAACAGGGACCAAAAACATTCAGTACTTC.

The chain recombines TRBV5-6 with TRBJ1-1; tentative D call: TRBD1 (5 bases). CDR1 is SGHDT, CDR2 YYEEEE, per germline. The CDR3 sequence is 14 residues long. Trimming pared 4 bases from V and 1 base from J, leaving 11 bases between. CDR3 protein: CASSPDTGNTEAFF. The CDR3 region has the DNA TGTGCCAGCAGCCCGGATACAGGGAACACTGAAGCTTTCTTT.

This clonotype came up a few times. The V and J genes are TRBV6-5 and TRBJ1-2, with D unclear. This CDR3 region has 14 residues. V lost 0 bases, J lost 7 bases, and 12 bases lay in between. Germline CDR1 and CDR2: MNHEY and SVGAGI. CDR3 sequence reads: CASSYSSGLGGYTF. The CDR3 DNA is TGTGCCAGCAGTTACTCGTCGGGCCTTGGTGGCTACACCTTC.

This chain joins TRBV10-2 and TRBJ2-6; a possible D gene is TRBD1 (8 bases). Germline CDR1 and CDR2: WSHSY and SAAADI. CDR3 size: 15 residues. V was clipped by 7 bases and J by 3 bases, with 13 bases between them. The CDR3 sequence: CASMGGTGGANVLTF. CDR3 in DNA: TGCGCCAGCATGGGAGGGACAGGTGGGGCCAACGTCCTGACTTTC.

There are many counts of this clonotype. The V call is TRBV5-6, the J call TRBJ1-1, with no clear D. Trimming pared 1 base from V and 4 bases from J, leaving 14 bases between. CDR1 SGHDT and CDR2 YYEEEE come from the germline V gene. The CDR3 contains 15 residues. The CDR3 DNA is TGTGCCAGCAGCTTGCCGCCCTGGAGAGGCACTGAAGCTTTCTTT. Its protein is CASSLPPWRGTEAFF.

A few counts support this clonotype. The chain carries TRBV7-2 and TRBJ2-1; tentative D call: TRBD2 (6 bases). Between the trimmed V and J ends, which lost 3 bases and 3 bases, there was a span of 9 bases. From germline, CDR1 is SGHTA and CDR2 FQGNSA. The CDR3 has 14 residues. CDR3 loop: CASSFPRDYNEQFF. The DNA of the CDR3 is TGTGCCAGCAGCTTTCCGCGGGACTACAATGAGCAGTTCTTC.

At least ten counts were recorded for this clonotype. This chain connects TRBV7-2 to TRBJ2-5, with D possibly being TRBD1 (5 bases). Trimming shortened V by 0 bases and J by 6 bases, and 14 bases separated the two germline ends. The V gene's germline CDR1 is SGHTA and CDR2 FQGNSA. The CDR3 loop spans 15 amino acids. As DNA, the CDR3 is TGTGCCAGCAGCTTAGCGGACACTCTCAAGAAGACCCAGTACTTC. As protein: CASSLADTLKKTQYF.

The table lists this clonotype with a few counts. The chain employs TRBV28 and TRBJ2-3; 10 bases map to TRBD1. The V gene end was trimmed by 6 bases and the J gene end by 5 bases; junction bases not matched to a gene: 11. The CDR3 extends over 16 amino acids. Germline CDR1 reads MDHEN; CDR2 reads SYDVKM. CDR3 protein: CASSHPGQGRGDTQYF. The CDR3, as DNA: TGTGCCAGCAGCCATCCGGGACAGGGGCGAGGAGATACGCAGTATTTT. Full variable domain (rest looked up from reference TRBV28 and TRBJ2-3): DVKVTQSSRYLVKRTGEKVFLECVQDMDHENMFWYRQDPGLGLRLIYFSYDVKMKEKGDIPEGYSVSREKKERFSLILESASTNQTSMYLCASSHPGQGRGDTQYFGPGTRLTVL.

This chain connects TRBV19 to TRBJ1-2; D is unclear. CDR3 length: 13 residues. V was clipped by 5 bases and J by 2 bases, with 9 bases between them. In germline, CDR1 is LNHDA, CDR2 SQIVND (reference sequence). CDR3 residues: CASSGSENYGYTF. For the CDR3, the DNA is TGTGCCAGTAGTGGGTCGGAAAACTATGGCTACACCTTC.

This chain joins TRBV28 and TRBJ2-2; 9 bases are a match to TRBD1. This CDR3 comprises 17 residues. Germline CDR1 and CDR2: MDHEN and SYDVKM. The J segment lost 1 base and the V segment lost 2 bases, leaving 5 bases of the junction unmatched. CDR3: CASSLAGTGKNTGELFF. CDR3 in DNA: TGTGCCAGCAGTTTAGCTGGGACAGGGAAGAACACCGGGGAGCTGTTTTTT. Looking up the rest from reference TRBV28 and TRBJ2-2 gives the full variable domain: DVKVTQSSRYLVKRTGEKVFLECVQDMDHENMFWYRQDPGLGLRLIYFSYDVKMKEKGDIPEGYSVSREKKERFSLILESASTNQTSMYLCASSLAGTGKNTGELFFGEGSRLTVL.

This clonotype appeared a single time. The CDR3 region is CASSPPDGQARQYF. The CDR3 DNA reads as TGTGCCAGCAGTCCTCCTGACGGACAGGCCAGGCAGTACTTC. The chain is built from TRBV6-1 and TRBJ2-7; 7 nucleotides line up with TRBD1. Germline loops: CDR1 MNHNS, CDR2 SASEGT. The CDR3 consists of 14 residues. With V trimmed by 5 bases and J by 9 bases, 13 bases remained unmatched.